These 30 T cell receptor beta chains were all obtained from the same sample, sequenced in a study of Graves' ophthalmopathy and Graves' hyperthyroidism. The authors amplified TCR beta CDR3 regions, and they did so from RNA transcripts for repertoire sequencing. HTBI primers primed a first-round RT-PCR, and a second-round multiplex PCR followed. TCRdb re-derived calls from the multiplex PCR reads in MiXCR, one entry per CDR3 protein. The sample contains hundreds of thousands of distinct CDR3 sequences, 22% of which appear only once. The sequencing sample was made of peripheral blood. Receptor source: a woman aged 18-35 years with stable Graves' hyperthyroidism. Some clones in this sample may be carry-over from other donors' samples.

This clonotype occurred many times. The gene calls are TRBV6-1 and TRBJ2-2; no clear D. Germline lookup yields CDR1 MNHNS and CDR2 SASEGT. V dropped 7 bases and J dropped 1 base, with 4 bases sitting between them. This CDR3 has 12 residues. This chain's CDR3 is CASIQNTGELFF. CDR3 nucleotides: TGTGCCAGCATACAGAACACCGGGGAGCTGTTTTTT.

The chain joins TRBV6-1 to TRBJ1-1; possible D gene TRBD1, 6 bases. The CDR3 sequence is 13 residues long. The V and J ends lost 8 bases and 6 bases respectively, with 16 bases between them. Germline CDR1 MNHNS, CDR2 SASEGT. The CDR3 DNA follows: TGTGCCAGCTTTCACGGGGGCTGGTCTGAAGCTTTCTTT. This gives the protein CASFHGGWSEAFF.

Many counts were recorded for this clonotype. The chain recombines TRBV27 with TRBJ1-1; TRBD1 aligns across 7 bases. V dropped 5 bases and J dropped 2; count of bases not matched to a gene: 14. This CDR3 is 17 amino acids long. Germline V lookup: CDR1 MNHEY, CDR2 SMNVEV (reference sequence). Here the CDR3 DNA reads TGTGCCAGCAGTCCCTCCTCCGTGTCAGGGGGAAACACTGAAGCTTTCTTT. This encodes CASSPSSVSGGNTEAFF.

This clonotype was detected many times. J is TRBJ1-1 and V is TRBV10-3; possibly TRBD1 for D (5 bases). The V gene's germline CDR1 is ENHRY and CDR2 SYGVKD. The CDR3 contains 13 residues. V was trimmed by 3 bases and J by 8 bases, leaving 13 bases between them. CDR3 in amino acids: CAISDRVPPEAFF. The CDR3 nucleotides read TGTGCCATCAGTGACAGGGTGCCCCCCGAAGCTTTCTTT.

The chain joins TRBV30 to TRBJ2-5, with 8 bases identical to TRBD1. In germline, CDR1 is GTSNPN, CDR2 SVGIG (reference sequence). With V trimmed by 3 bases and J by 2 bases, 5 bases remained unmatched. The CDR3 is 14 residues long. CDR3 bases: TGTGCCTGGAGGGGCAGGGGGCCACAAGAGACCCAGTACTTC. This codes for CAWRGRGPQETQYF.

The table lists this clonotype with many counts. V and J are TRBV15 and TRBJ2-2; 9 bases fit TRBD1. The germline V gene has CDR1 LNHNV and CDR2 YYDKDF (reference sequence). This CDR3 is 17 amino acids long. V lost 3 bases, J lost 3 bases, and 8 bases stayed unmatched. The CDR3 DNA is TGTGCCACCAGCAGTATACCGGGACAGGGTTACACCGGGGAGCTGTTTTTT. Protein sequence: CATSSIPGQGYTGELFF.

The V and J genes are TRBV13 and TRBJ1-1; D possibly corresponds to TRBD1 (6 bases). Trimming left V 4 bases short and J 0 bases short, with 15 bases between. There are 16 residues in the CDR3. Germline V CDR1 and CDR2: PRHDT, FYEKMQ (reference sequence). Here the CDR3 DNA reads TGTGCCAGCAGCTCCTTGACAGGTGATATGAACACTGAAGCTTTCTTT. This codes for CASSSLTGDMNTEAFF.

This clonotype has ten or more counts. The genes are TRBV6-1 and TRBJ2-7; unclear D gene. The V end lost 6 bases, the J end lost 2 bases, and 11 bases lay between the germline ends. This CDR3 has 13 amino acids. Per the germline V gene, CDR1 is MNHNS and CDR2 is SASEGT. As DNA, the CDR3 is TGTGCCAGCAGAGGGCCCAGCCCCTACGAGCAGTACTTC. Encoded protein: CASRGPSPYEQYF.

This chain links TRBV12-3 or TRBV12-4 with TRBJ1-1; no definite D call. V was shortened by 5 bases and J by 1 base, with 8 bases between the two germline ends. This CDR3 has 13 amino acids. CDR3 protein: CASSGVSNTEAFF. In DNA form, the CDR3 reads TGTGCCAGCAGTGGGGTTTCGAACACTGAAGCTTTCTTT.

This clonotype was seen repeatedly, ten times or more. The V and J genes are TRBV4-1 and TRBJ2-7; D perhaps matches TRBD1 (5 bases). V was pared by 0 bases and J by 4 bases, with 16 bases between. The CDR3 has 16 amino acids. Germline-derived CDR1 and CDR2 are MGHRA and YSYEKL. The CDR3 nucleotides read TGCGCCAGCAGCCAAGATCTTGGCAGGGCGGAATACGAGCAGTACTTC. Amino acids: CASSQDLGRAEYEQYF.

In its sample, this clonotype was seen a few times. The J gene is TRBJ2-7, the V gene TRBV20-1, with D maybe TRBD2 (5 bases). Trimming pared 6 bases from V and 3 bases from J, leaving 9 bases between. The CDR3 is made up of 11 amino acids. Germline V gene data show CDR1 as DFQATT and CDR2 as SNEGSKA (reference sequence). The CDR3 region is CSASGLYEQYF. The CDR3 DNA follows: TGCAGTGCCTCAGGACTCTACGAGCAGTACTTC.

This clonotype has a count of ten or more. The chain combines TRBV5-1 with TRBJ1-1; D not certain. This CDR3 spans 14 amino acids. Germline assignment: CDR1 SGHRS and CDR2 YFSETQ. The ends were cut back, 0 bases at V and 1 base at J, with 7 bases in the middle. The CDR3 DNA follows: TGCGCCAGCAGCTTGGTATCAGGGAACACTGAAGCTTTCTTT. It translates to CASSLVSGNTEAFF.

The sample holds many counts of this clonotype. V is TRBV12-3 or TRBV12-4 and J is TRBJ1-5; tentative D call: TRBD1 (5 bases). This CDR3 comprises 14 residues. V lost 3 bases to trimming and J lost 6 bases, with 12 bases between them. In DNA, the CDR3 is TGTGCCAGCAGTTTCGAGGGGAGTATTCAGCCCCAGCATTTT. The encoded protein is CASSFEGSIQPQHF.

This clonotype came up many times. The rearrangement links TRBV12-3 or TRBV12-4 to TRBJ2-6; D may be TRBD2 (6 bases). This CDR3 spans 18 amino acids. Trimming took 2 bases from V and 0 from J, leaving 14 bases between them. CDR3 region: CASSLSPGLSSGANVLTF. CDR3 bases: TGTGCCAGCAGTTTATCTCCGGGACTCAGCTCTGGGGCCAACGTCCTGACTTTC.

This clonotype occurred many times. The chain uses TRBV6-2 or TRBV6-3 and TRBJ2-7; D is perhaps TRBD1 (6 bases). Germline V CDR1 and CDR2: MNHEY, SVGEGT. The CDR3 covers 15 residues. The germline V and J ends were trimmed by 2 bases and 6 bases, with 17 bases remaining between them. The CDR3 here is CASSYRAGDRGEQYF. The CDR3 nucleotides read TGTGCCAGCAGTTACCGGGCAGGGGATCGGGGCGAGCAGTACTTC.

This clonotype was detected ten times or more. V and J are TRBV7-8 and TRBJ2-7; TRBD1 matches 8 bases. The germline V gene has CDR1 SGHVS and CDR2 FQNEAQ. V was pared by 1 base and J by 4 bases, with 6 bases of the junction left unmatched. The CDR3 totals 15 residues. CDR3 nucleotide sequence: TGTGCCAGCAGCTTAGTCGGAACAGGGGGTTACGAGCAGTACTTC. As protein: CASSLVGTGGYEQYF.

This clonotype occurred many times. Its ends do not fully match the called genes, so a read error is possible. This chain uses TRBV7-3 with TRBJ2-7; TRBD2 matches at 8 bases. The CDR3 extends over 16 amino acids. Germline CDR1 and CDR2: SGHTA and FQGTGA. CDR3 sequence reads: CASSLTGGGKPYEQYF. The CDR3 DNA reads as TGTGCCAGCAGCCTAACCGGCGGGGGGAAACCCTACGAGCAGTACTTC.

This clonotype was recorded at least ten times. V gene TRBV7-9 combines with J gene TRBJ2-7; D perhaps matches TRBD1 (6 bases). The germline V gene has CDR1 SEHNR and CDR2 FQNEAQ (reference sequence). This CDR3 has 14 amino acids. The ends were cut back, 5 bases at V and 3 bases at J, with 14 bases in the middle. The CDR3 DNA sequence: TGTGCCAGCAGCCCCCAGGACAGTGACTACGAGCAGTACTTC. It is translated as CASSPQDSDYEQYF.

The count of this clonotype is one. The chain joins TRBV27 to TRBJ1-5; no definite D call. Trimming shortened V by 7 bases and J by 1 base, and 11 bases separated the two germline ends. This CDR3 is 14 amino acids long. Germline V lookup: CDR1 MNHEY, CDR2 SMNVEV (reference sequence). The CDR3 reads CASTRAASNQPQHF. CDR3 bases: TGTGCCAGCACACGGGCAGCGAGCAATCAGCCCCAGCATTTT.

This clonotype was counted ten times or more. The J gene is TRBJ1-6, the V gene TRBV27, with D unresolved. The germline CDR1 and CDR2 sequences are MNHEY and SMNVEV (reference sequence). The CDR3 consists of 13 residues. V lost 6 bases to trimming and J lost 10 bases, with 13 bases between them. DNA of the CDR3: TGTGCCAGCAGCCTCGAGACGTGGTCACCCCTCCACTTT. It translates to CASSLETWSPLHF.

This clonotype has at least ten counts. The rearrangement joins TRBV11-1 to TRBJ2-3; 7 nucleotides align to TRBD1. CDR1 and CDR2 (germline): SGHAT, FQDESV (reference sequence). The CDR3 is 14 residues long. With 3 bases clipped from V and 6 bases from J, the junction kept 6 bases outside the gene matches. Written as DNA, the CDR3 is TGTGCCAGCAGCTTGAGAGGGGGCGAGGATACGCAGTATTTT. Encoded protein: CASSLRGGEDTQYF.

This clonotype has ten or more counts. The CDR3 loop reads CASSQVSGSLSYEQYF. The DNA for the CDR3 is TGCGCCAGCAGCCAAGTTTCGGGATCCCTCTCCTACGAGCAGTACTTC. The rearrangement uses TRBV4-1 and TRBJ2-7; tentative D call: TRBD2 (5 bases). This CDR3 contains 16 residues. Germline lookup yields CDR1 MGHRA and CDR2 YSYEKL. V was trimmed by 1 base and J by 0 bases, leaving 13 bases between them.

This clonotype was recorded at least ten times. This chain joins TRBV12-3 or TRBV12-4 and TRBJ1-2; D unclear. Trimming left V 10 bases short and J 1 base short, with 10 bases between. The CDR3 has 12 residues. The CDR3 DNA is TGTGCCACGCTCCGGCTTAACTATGGCTACACCTTC. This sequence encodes CATLRLNYGYTF.

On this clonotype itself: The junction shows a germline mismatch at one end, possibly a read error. The CDR3: CSARGVSNYGYTF. CDR3 bases: TGCAGTGCCAGAGGGGTCAGCAACTATGGCTACACCTTC. The chain recombines TRBV20-1 with TRBJ1-2, with a weak D call TRBD1 (5 bases). The CDR3 length is 13 residues. Germline V lookup: CDR1 DFQATT, CDR2 SNEGSKA (reference sequence).

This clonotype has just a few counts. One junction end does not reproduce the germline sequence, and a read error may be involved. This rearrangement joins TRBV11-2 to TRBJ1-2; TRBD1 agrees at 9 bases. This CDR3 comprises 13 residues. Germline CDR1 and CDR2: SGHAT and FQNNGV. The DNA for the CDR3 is TGTGCCAGCAGCTTAGGGCGGACAGGGGCACATGTATTC. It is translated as CASSLGRTGAHVF.

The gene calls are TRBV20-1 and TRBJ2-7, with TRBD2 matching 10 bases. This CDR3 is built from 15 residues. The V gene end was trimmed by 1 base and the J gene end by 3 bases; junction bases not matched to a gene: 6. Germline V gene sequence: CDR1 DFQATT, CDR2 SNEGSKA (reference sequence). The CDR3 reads CSARGAGTSDYEQYF. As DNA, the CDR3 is TGCAGTGCTAGAGGAGCCGGGACTAGCGACTACGAGCAGTACTTC.

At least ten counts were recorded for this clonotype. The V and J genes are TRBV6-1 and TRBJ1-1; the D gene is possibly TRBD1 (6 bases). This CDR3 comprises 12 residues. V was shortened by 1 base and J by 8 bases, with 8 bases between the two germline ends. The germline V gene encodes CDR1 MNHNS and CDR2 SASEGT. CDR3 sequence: CASSEGGAEAFF. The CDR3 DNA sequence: TGTGCCAGCAGTGAAGGGGGGGCGGAAGCTTTCTTT.

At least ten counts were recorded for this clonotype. The CDR3 here is CASSQVWGSNQPQHF. The CDR3 DNA reads TGTGCCAGCAGCCAAGTCTGGGGTTCAAATCAGCCCCAGCATTTT. This chain uses TRBV4-2 with TRBJ1-5; D is unclear. Per the germline V gene, CDR1 is LGHNA and CDR2 is YNFKEQ. V was pared by 1 base and J by 4 bases, with 11 bases between. The length of the CDR3 is 15 residues.

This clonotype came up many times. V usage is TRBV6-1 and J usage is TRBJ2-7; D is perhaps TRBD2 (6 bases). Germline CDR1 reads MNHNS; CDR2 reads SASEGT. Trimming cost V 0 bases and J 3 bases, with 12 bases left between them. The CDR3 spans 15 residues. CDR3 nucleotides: TGTGCCAGCAGTGAAGCCGCGGGACCTCTCTACGAGCAGTACTTC. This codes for CASSEAAGPLYEQYF.

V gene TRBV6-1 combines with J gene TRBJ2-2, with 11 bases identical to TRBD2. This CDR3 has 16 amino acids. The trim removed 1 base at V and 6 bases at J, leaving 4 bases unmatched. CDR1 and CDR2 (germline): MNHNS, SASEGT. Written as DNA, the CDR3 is TGTGCCAGCAGTGAAGTTAGCGGGGGGGCCCCCGGGGAGCTGTTTTTT. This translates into CASSEVSGGAPGELFF.